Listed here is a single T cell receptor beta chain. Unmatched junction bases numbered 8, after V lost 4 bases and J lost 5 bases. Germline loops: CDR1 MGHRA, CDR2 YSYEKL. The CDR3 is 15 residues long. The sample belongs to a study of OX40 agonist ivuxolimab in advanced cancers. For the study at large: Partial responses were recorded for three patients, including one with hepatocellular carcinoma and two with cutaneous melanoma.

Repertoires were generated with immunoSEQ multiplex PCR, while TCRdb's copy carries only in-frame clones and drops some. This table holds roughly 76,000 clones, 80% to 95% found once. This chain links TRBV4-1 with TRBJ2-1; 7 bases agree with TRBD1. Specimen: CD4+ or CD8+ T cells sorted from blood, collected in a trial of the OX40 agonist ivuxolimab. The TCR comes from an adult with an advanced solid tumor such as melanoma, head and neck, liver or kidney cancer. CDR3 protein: CASSRESTGDNEQFF. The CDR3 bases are TGCGCCAGCAGCCGCGAAAGTACAGGGGACAATGAGCAGTTCTTC.